The 14 T cell receptor beta chains in this list originate from one sample, sequenced in a study of shared clonotypes between healthy human individuals. Assay: immunoSEQ multiplex PCR; the TCRdb copy retains only in-frame clones and omits some. Of about 1.5 million clones listed, approximately 98% are singletons. Sequencing was performed on naive CD4+ T cells sorted from blood. Subset indicated: CD45RA+ positively selected. The receptors come from a man younger than 45 in good health.

Points on this clone: The sample has other DNA sequences that encode this CDR3 too. This rearrangement joins TRBV7-9 to TRBJ1-1, with D uncertain. CDR1 and CDR2 (germline): SEHNR, FQNEAQ (reference sequence). There are 12 residues in the CDR3. V lost 1 base and J 5 bases, leaving 5 bases between the germline ends. The CDR3 here is CASSLDWTEAFF. Here the CDR3 DNA reads TGTGCCAGCAGCTTAGATTGGACTGAAGCTTTCTTT.

The V and J genes are TRBV6-1 and TRBJ1-5; a weak D match, TRBD1 (5 bases). There are 14 residues in the CDR3. Germline-derived CDR1 and CDR2 are MNHNS and SASEGT. Trimming cost V 11 bases and J 6 bases, with 20 bases left between them. CDR3 bases: TGTGCCTCCCGGGGGGTGGGGCGGGGTCAGCCCCAGCATTTT. It specifies CASRGVGRGQPQHF.

For this clone: At the DNA level, this CDR3 is encoded by other sequences in the same sample as well. The chain uses TRBV5-1 and TRBJ2-7; D may be TRBD1 or TRBD2 (5 bases each). With 0 bases removed from V and 2 bases from J, the gap between germline ends came to 12 bases. CDR3 length: 15 residues. Germline V gene lookup returns CDR1 SGHRS and CDR2 YFSETQ. The CDR3 loop is CASSLGGGLAYEQYF. CDR3 bases: TGCGCCAGCAGCTTGGGGGGCGGGTTGGCCTACGAGCAGTACTTC.

This chain joins TRBV6-1 and TRBJ2-6; 8 bases agree with TRBD1. The junction had 4 bases not matched to a gene; V was cut back by 7 bases and J by 2 bases. This CDR3 has 15 amino acids. The germline V gene encodes CDR1 MNHNS and CDR2 SASEGT. The CDR3 protein is CASTQGATGANVLTF. The CDR3 nucleotides are TGTGCCAGCACCCAGGGGGCCACTGGGGCCAACGTCCTGACTTTC.

The rearrangement joins TRBV7-9 to TRBJ2-7, with a weak D call TRBD2 (6 bases). Germline V gene sequence: CDR1 SEHNR, CDR2 FQNEAQ (reference sequence). The V gene lost 1 base and the J gene lost 0 bases, with 19 bases spanning the gap. CDR3 length: 18 amino acids. CDR3 residues: CASSLVPVFLGGSYEQYF. The DNA of the CDR3 is TGTGCCAGCAGCTTAGTTCCGGTTTTCTTGGGGGGCTCCTACGAGCAGTACTTC.

The chain employs TRBV29-1 and TRBJ2-5; possible D gene TRBD1, 5 bases. Germline CDR1 and CDR2: SQVTM and ANQGSEA. V shed 8 bases and J shed 1 base, with 11 bases lying between them. The CDR3 spans 12 residues. This CDR3 reads CSCDSLQETQYF. The CDR3 DNA sequence: TGCAGCTGTGACAGCCTCCAAGAGACCCAGTACTTC.

The chain combines TRBV5-1 with TRBJ2-1, with TRBD1 matching over 10 bases. Germline values: CDR1 SGHRS, CDR2 YFSETQ. V shed 4 bases and J 2 bases; nucleotides not matched to a gene: 9. The CDR3 contains 17 residues. CDR3 in amino acids: CASSLPLGQGAYNEQFF. The CDR3 coding sequence is TGCGCCAGCAGCCTACCTCTCGGACAGGGGGCCTACAATGAGCAGTTCTTC.

The rearrangement uses TRBV6-6 and TRBJ1-2, with TRBD1 identical over 8 bases. This CDR3 is built from 15 residues. From germline, CDR1 is MNHNY and CDR2 SVGAGI (reference sequence). V dropped 4 bases and J dropped 4; count of bases not matched to a gene: 8. As DNA, the CDR3 is TGTGCCAGCAGTTTTACAGGGGGTTTTTCCTATGGCTACACCTTC. Protein: CASSFTGGFSYGYTF.

The V and J genes are TRBV2 and TRBJ2-3; D is unclear. CDR1 is SNHLY and CDR2 is FYNNEI in the germline V gene. CDR3 length: 10 residues. Trimming pared 8 bases from V and 8 bases from J, leaving 8 bases between. CDR3 DNA: TGTGCCAGCCGTACTGGTACGCAGTATTTT. It yields the protein CASRTGTQYF.

The gene calls are TRBV2 and TRBJ2-3; possible D gene TRBD1, 6 bases. Germline CDR1 SNHLY, CDR2 FYNNEI. The CDR3 consists of 15 residues. The germline V and J ends were trimmed by 7 bases and 4 bases, with 18 bases remaining between them. CDR3 loop: CASTVDRHRADTQYF. CDR3 bases: TGTGCCAGCACTGTAGACAGGCACAGGGCAGATACGCAGTATTTT.

The chain uses TRBV4-2 and TRBJ1-5; unclear D gene. V was trimmed by 1 base and J by 3 bases, leaving 7 bases between them. From germline, CDR1 is LGHNA and CDR2 YNFKEQ. CDR3 length: 14 amino acids. The CDR3 here is CASSQGIVNQPQHF. In nucleotides, the CDR3 is TGTGCCAGCAGCCAAGGTATAGTCAATCAGCCCCAGCATTTT.

This clone was counted a few times. The same CDR3 also results from other DNA sequences found in this sample. The chain is built from TRBV9 and TRBJ2-3; D unresolved. The CDR3 covers 13 residues. Germline V gene sequence: CDR1 SGDLS, CDR2 YYNGEE. Trimming took off 0 bases at V and 4 bases at J, with 6 bases between the two ends. The CDR3 reads CASSVVGSDTQYF. CDR3 bases: TGTGCCAGCAGCGTAGTGGGTTCAGATACGCAGTATTTT.

The genes are TRBV28 and TRBJ1-5; TRBD1 matches 8 bases. The trim removed 5 bases at V and 3 bases at J, leaving 6 bases unmatched. The germline CDR1 and CDR2 sequences are MDHEN and SYDVKM. The CDR3 spans 15 residues. In DNA, the CDR3 is TGTGCCAGCAGTCAAACAGGGGGGATCAATCAGCCCCAGCATTTT. Protein: CASSQTGGINQPQHF.

The chain carries TRBV18 and TRBJ1-1, with TRBD1 identical over 8 bases. Germline CDR1 is KGHSH and CDR2 is LQKENI. The CDR3 has 16 amino acids. Trimming removed 3 bases from V and 2 bases from J; junction bases left unmatched: 8. CDR3 bases: TGTGCCAGCTCACCGTTCAGACAGGGGTTAAACACTGAAGCTTTCTTT. It translates to CASSPFRQGLNTEAFF.